This T cell receptor beta chain was identified in a study of blood T cell repertoires in COVID-19 (dated by TCRdb to between 2020 and 2021). Looking at the study overall: The collaborator samples originated in the United States, Italy and Spain and spanned the acute and convalescent phases of COVID-19. The prospective study material was composed of cDNA or gDNA derived from T cells, B-cell-depleted T cells, or PBMCs. Deeply sampled blood TCRbeta repertoires from subjects exposed to, actively infected with, or recovered from COVID-19 were included in the dataset. A freely available public database, intended as a resource for researchers studying the immune response to SARS-CoV-2, is where the repertoires were released. Samples were obtained from the ongoing ImmuneRACE study (first 160 participants) and from 1,200 or so subjects provided by 6 global collaborators. Sample metadata almost always included a de-identified subject ID, COVID-19 status, age in years and sex. Where HLA class I and class II types were available, the types were taken from metadata supplied by the sample provider, not from assay-based typing.

The collaborating institutions used their own protocols to collect whole blood in K2EDTA tubes. For TCRbeta analysis, collaborators shipped samples as frozen whole blood, isolated PBMCs, or DNA extracted from either of those sample types. The CDR3 has 11 amino acids, counting the end cysteine and phenylalanine. Of the read, only the CDR3 DNA is kept; its 33 bases are in frame from base 1. V sheds 5 bases and J sheds 10 bases, leaving 10 bases between their ends. CDR1 SGDLS and CDR2 YYNGEE were looked up in the germline V gene. The immunoSEQ Assay, a bias-controlled multiplex PCR, was used to amplify TCRbeta CDR3 regions from genomic DNA. The authors' analysis ran thus. Nucleated cell counts per sample were estimated from amplification of reference gene primers within the assay. To quantify the absolute abundance of each unique TCRbeta CDR3 rearrangement, sequence reads were collapsed and filtered. For each sample, productive Simpson clonality was calculated by taking the square root of Simpson's diversity index across productive rearrangements. The immuneACCESS repertoire file appears here via TCRdb, limited to in-frame rearrangements. These files lack a portion of the clones; in checked studies, under half of the deficit traces to unresolved V genes, and the cause of the others is not known. V and J calls and clone size are copied from that table; D and trimming were computed from the DNA. This sample comprises 100,000 or so clones, approximately 86% of them detected only once. 12% of the sample comes from the top ten.

Of note for this clone: Its recognized antigen is unknown. No base-level quality is on record; no much larger clone is a single base apart.

On the study overall, not on this receptor specifically: The quantity of clinical and demographic metadata differed by source and by participant and was supplied without curation.

This sequence was found in a woman in her seventies with active or convalescent COVID-19. Sequenced: peripheral blood. The chain is assembled from TRBV9 and TRBJ2-1, with the D gene too uncertain to name. The CDR3 has the sequence CASSANAEQFF. DNA sequence: TGTGCCAGCAGTGCGAACGCAGAGCAGTTCTTC.